This T cell receptor beta chain was retrieved from a study of cytomegalovirus exposure and HLA in healthy donors. Study-wide results and caveats: Three chains tied to CMV proved CMV antigen-specific in vitro.

This CDR3 spans 15 amino acids. Germline lookup yields CDR1 SGDLS and CDR2 YYNGEE. With V trimmed by 1 base and J by 5 bases, 6 bases remained unmatched. This clone is a singleton in its sample. The antigen remains undetermined. The PCR used 60 Vbeta and 13 Jbeta primers. Using immunoSEQ multiplex PCR, the repertoire was profiled, and TCRdb retains in-frame clones only, with some absent. The sample contains approximately 130,000 clones, about 80% of which appear only once. The V gene is TRBV9, the J gene TRBJ2-1; TRBD2 aligns across 7 bases. The TCR sequence derives from a woman younger than 30 in good health and CMV-seronegative. The sequencing sample was made of PBMCs. The CDR3 region is CASSVSGLSHNEQFF. CDR3 coding DNA: TGTGCCAGCAGCGTATCGGGACTATCGCACAATGAGCAGTTCTTC. The full variable domain, in which reference TRBV9 and TRBJ2-1 provide the parts outside the CDR3, is DSGVTQTPKHLITATGQRVTLRCSPRSGDLSVYWYQQSLDQGLQFLIQYYNGEERAKGNILERFSAQQFPDLHSELNLSSLELGDSALYFCASSVSGLSHNEQFFGPGTRLTVL.